Below, one T cell receptor (beta chain) is given with its context. Its antigen remains unidentified. Per-base quality was not reported, and no clone a single base away is much larger than it. The germline V gene gives CDR1 as MGHRA and CDR2 as YSYEKL. The CDR3 contains 15 residues, cysteine and phenylalanine counted. The DNA shown is the 45-base CDR3, in frame from base 1. V loses 2 bases at its end and J loses 1 base; junction bases beyond the gene matches: 4. The data originate from a study of technical replicates of blood from several donors (dated by TCRdb to about 2017). The library was built by means of the immunoSEQ multiplex PCR assay. The table comes from immuneACCESS by way of TCRdb, which keeps in-frame sequences with V and J called. Part of the clones is missing from these tables; in studies checked, under half for an unresolved V gene and the rest for unknown reasons. The sample data list about 91,000 clones, and roughly 90% of these were observed just once. The top ten clonotypes cover roughly 0.26% of the sample.

The sequencing input was T cells isolated from PBMCs. This TCR derives from a human donor in good health. The rearrangement combines TRBV4-1 with TRBJ2-5, with TRBD1 matching 7 junction bases. The DNA is TGCGCCAGCAGCCAAAGGGGGCTCTCCCAAGAGACCCAGTACTTC. Its translation reads: CASSQRGLSQETQYF.